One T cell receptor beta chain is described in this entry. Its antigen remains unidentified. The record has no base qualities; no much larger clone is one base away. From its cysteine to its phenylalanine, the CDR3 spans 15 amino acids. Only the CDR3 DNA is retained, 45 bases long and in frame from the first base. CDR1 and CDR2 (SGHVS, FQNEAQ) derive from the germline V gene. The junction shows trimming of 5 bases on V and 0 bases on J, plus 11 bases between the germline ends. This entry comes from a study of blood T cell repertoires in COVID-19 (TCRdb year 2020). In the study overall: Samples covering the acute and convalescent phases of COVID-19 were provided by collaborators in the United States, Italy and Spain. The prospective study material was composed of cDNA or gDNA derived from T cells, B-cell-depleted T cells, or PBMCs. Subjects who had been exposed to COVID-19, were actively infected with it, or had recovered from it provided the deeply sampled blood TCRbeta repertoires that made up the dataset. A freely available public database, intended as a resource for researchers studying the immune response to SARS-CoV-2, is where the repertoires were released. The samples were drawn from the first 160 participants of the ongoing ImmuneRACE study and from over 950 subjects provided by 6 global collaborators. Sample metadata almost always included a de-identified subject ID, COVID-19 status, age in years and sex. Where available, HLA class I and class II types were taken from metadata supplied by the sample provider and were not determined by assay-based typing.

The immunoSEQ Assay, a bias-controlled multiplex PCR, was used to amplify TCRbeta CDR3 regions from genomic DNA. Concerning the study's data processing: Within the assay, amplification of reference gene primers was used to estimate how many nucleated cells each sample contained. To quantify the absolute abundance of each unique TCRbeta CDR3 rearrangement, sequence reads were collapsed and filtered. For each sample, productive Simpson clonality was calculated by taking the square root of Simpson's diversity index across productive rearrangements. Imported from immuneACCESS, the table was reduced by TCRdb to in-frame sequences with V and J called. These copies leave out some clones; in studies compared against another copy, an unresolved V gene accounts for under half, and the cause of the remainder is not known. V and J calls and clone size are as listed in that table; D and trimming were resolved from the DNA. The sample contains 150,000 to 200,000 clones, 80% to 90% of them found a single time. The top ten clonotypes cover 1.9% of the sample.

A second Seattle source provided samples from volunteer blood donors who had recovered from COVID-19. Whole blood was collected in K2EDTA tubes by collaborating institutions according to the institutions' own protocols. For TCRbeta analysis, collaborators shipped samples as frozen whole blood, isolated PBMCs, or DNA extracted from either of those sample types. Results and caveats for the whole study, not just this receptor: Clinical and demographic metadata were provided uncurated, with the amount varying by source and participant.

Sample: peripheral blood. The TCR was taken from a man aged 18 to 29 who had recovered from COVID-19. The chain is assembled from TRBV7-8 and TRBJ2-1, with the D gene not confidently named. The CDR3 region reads CASSRLGGSYNEQFF. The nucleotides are TGTGCCAGCAGCCGGCTCGGCGGCTCCTACAATGAGCAGTTCTTC. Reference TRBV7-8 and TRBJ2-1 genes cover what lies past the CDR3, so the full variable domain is GAGVSQSPRYKVAKRGQDVALRCDPISGHVSLFWYQQALGQGPEFLTYFQNEAQLDKSGLPSDRFFAERPEGSVSTLKIQRTQQEDSAVYLCASSRLGGSYNEQFFGPGTRLTVL.